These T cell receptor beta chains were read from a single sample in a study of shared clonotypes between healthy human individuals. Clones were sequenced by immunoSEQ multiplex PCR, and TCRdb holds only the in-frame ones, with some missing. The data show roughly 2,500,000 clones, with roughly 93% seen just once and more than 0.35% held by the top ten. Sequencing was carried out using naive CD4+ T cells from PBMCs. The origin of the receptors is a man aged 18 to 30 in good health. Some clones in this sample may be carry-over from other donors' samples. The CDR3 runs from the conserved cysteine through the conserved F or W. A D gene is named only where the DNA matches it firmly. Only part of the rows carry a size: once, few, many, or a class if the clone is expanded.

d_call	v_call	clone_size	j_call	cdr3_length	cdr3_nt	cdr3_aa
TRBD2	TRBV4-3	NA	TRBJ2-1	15	TGCGCCAGCAGCCTCTACCCGCGGGGGGCGCATGAGCAGTTCTTC	CASSLYPRGAHEQFF
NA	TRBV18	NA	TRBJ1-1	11	TGTGCCAGCTCACCGCCAGGTGAAGCTTTCTTT	CASSPPGEAFF
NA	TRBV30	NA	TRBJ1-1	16	TGTGCCTGGAGCCCTATTGAACGGGGTGGTAGCACTGAAGCTTTCTTT	CAWSPIERGGSTEAFF
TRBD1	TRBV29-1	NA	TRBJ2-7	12	TGCAGCGTTGTCTCAGGGGGAAGGGAGCAGTACTTC	CSVVSGGREQYF
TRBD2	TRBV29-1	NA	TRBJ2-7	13	TGCAGCGTTAAGCGGGAGGCCCTGTACGAGCAGTACTTC	CSVKREALYEQYF
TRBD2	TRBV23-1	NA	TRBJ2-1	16	TGCGCCAGCAGTCAATCTAGCGGGAGGCAATCGGTAGAGCAGTTCTTC	CASSQSSGRQSVEQFF
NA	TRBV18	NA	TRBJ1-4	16	TGTGCCAGCTCATCGGCAAGCAGCCCAACTAATGAAAAACTGTTTTTT	CASSSASSPTNEKLFF
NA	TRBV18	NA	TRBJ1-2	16	TGTGCCAGCTCCCCTACCCCAGGGGCGCGGGACTATGGCTACACCTTC	CASSPTPGARDYGYTF
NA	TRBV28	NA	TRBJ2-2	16	TGTGCCAGCAGTTTAGAGGGAGGGGGGAACACCGGGGAGCTGTTTTTT	CASSLEGGGNTGELFF
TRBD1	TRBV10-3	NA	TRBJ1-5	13	TGTGCCACCACAGGGGGTAGCAATCAGCCCCAGCATTTT	CATTGGSNQPQHF
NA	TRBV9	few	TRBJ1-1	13	TGTGCCAGCAGCGTAACAGGGAACACTGAAGCTTTCTTT	CASSVTGNTEAFF
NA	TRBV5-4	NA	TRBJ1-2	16	TGTGCCAGCAGCCATACACAAGGAGCTTCTAACTATGGCTACACCTTC	CASSHTQGASNYGYTF
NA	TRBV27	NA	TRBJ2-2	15	TGTGCCAGCAGTTTAGCGGGACGGAACACCGGGGAGCTGTTTTTT	CASSLAGRNTGELFF
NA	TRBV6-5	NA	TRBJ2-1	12	TGTGCCAGCGGCCACCTTAGCAATGAGCAGTTCTTC	CASGHLSNEQFF
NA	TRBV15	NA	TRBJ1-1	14	TGTGCCACCAGCAGAGGGGGCCTTAACACTGAAGCTTTCTTT	CATSRGGLNTEAFF
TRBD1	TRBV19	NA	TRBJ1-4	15	TGTGCCAGTAGTACCGCCGGGACAGGGCCTGAAAAACTGTTTTTT	CASSTAGTGPEKLFF
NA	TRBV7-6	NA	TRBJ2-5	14	TGTGCCAGCAGCTTATCGGTCAGACAAGAGACCCAGTACTTC	CASSLSVRQETQYF
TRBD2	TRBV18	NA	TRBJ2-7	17	TGTGCCAGCTCCCTCCCGGCGGGAGGGCCGGTGAGCTACGAGCAGTACTTC	CASSLPAGGPVSYEQYF
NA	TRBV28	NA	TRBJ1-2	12	TGTGCCAGCAGTGGAGACATTTATGGCTACACCTTC	CASSGDIYGYTF
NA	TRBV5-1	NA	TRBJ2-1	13	TGCGCCAGCCGAAAGACAGGAAACAATGAGCAGTTCTTC	CASRKTGNNEQFF
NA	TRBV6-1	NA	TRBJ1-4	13	TGTGCCAGCAGTGACTCAGTTCCTGAAAAACTGTTTTTT	CASSDSVPEKLFF
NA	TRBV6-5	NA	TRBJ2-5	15	TGTGCCAGCAGTTACTTAACGGCGGGCCAAGAGACTCAGTACTTC	CASSYLTAGQETQYF
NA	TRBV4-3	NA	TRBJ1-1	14	TGCGCCAGCAGCCAAGAAACAGGGAACACTGAAGCTTTCTTT	CASSQETGNTEAFF
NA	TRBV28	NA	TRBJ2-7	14	TGTGCCAGCACCCTGGACAGCCCCCCTCACGAGCAGTACTTC	CASTLDSPPHEQYF
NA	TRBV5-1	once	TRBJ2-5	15	TGCGCCAGCAGCTTGGCATTAGGGGTGCAAGAGACCCAGTACTTC	CASSLALGVQETQYF
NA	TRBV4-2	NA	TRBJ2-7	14	TGTGCCAGCAGCCGAGGATCGATCAGGGACGAGCAGTACTTC	CASSRGSIRDEQYF
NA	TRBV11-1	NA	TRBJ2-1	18	TGTGCCAGCAGCTTAAGGTCGCGGGAAGGGGGCTATGGCAATGAGCAGTTCTTC	CASSLRSREGGYGNEQFF
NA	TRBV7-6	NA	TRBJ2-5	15	TGTGCCAGCAGCGAAGGGGGTCTAGCCGGGGAGACCCAGTACTTC	CASSEGGLAGETQYF
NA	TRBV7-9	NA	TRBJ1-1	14	TGTGCCAGCAGCCGTATGACAGAGAACACTGAAGCTTTCTTT	CASSRMTENTEAFF
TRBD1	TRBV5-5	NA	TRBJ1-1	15	TGTGCCAGCAGATCGAAGACAGGGGGTGACACTGAAGCTTTCTTT	CASRSKTGGDTEAFF
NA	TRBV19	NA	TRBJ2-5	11	TGTGCCAGTAGTTCCCAAGAGACCCAGTACTTC	CASSSQETQYF
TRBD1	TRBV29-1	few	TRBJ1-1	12	TGCAGCGGGAGACAGGGGTCCACTGAAGCTTTCTTT	CSGRQGSTEAFF
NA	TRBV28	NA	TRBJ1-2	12	TGTGCCAGCATCGAGCCCTTGGGTGGCTACACCTTC	CASIEPLGGYTF
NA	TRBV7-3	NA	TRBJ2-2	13	TGTGCCAGCAGCTTAGTGAGGCCCGGGGAGCTGTTTTTT	CASSLVRPGELFF
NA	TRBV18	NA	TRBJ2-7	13	TGTGCCAGCTCACCGGATCGCTCCTACGAGCAGTACTTC	CASSPDRSYEQYF
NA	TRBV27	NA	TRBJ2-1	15	TGTGCCAGCGCGGTGGGGCGGAGCTCCTACAATGAGCAGTTCTTC	CASAVGRSSYNEQFF
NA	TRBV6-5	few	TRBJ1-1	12	TGTGCCAGCAGTCCTATGAACACTGAAGCTTTCTTT	CASSPMNTEAFF
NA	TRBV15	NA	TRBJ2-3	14	TGTGCCACCAGCAGCAGAGACAGAACAGATACGCAGTATTTT	CATSSRDRTDTQYF
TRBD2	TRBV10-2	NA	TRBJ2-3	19	TGCGCCAGCAGTGAGTCGGCGGGCGGGAGGTTAGCTAGCACAGATACGCAGTATTTT	CASSESAGGRLASTDTQYF
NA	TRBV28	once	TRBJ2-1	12	TGTGCCAGCAGTTTATCCGGGACAGAGCAGTTCTTC	CASSLSGTEQFF
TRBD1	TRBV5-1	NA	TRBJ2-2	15	TGCGCCAGTAAAGACAGGGTAGCGAACACCGGGGAGCTGTTTTTT	CASKDRVANTGELFF
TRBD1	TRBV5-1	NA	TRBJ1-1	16	TGCGCCAGCAGCTTGCTTACAGGGGTCGGGAGCACTGAAGCTTTCTTT	CASSLLTGVGSTEAFF
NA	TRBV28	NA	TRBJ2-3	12	TGTGCCAGCAGTCCTAGCACAGATACGCAGTATTTT	CASSPSTDTQYF
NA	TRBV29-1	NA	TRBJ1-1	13	TGCAGCGTTGAAGGACGGTCGAACACTGAAGCTTTCTTT	CSVEGRSNTEAFF
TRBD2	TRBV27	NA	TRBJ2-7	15	TGTGCCAGCAGTTTATTGGGACTAGCTCGTTACGAGCAGTACTTC	CASSLLGLARYEQYF
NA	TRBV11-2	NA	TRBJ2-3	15	TGTGCCAGCAGCAGTCGGGGGCTTAGCACAGATACGCAGTATTTT	CASSSRGLSTDTQYF
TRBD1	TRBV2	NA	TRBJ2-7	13	TGTGCCAGCGGAACCTACAGGGGCGGCGAGCAGTACTTC	CASGTYRGGEQYF
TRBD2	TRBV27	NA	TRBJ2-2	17	TGTGCCAGCAGTTTACATCTAGCGGGGAAGAACACCGGGGAGCTGTTTTTT	CASSLHLAGKNTGELFF
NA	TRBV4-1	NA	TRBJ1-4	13	TGCGCCAGCAGCCTCACAGGATACGAAAAACTGTTTTTT	CASSLTGYEKLFF
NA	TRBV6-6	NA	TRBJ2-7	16	TGTGCCAGCAGCCGTACTTCGGGAGGGGGCGGCTACGAGCAGTACTTC	CASSRTSGGGGYEQYF
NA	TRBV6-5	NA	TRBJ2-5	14	TGTGCCAGCAGCAAACCCCCCGGTAGCGAGACCCAGTACTTC	CASSKPPGSETQYF
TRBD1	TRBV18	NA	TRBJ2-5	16	TGTGCCAGCTCCCCAAGGACAGGGGCTATCCAAGAGACCCAGTACTTC	CASSPRTGAIQETQYF